Below, 18 T cell receptor beta chains from the same sample are listed, as sequenced in a study of beta chain features in type 1 diabetes. Points from the study as a whole: In every one of the four CD4+ subsets, TCRB CDR3s were moderately but significantly shorter in Type 1 diabetes patients.

cDNA synthesis used the whole RNA isolate, giving expressed TCRB sequences. The repertoire was sequenced with immunoSEQ multiplex PCR; TCRdb's copy has only in-frame clones and lacks some. The sample contains some 200,000 clones, 15% to 20% of which appear only once. The antigens for these receptors are not known. The sequencing sample was made of naive CD4+ T cells from blood. Receptor source: a man aged 25-45 years with type 1 diabetes.

The chain uses TRBV7-9 and TRBJ1-5, with D tentatively TRBD1 (6 bases). Germline CDR1 SEHNR, CDR2 FQNEAQ (reference sequence). V was clipped by 4 bases and J by 3 bases, with 13 bases between them. This CDR3 contains 15 residues. CDR3 in amino acids: CASSSWGANNQPQHF. The CDR3 DNA is TGTGCCAGCAGCTCCTGGGGGGCTAACAATCAGCCCCAGCATTTT.

This chain connects TRBV11-2 to TRBJ2-3; TRBD1 might be the D (6 bases). This CDR3 is built from 18 residues. Germline CDR1 SGHAT, CDR2 FQNNGV. V was shortened by 6 bases and J by 0 bases, with 22 bases between the two germline ends. In nucleotides, the CDR3 is TGTGCCAGCAGTCTCCGACCCAGGACAGCCCCTAGCACAGATACGCAGTATTTT. The encoded protein is CASSLRPRTAPSTDTQYF.

This clone was seen a few times. Other DNA variants within this sample encode the same CDR3. V usage is TRBV7-2 and J usage is TRBJ2-5; 14 nucleotides match TRBD2. The junction had 2 bases not matched to a gene; V was cut back by 4 bases and J by 4 bases. CDR3 length: 15 residues. The germline V gene encodes CDR1 SGHTA and CDR2 FQGNSA. The CDR3 DNA is TGTGCCAGCAGCTGGGGACTAGCGGGAGTAGAGACCCAGTACTTC. Its protein product is CASSWGLAGVETQYF.

The chain employs TRBV5-1 and TRBJ2-2; weak D call: TRBD1 (5 bases). This CDR3 is built from 14 residues. The germline V gene has CDR1 SGHRS and CDR2 YFSETQ. The V gene lost 4 bases and the J gene lost 5 bases, with 12 bases spanning the gap. DNA of the CDR3: TGCGCCAGCAGCCTTAACCCAGGGACCGGGGAGCTGTTTTTT. This encodes CASSLNPGTGELFF.

This clone was recorded a few times. V usage is TRBV7-6 and J usage is TRBJ2-7; 12 bases are a match to TRBD1. V trimming: 5 bases; J trimming: 5 bases; junction bases outside the gene matches: 10. This CDR3 comprises 16 residues. Germline CDR1 is SGHVS and CDR2 is FNYEAQ. The CDR3 spells CASSTKQGTGGNEQYF. CDR3 DNA sequence: TGTGCCAGCAGCACAAAGCAAGGGACAGGGGGCAACGAGCAGTACTTC.

As regards this clone: The same CDR3 is also encoded by other DNA sequences in this sample. The V and J genes are TRBV18 and TRBJ2-5, with unresolved D. This CDR3 spans 13 amino acids. Germline CDR1 is KGHSH and CDR2 is LQKENI. V was pared by 0 bases and J by 1 base, with 3 bases between. The CDR3 region has the DNA TGTGCCAGCTCACCACCAGGCCAAGAGACCCAGTACTTC. Translated, it gives CASSPPGQETQYF. Based on the CDR3 plus reference TRBV18 and TRBJ2-5, the full variable domain is NAGVMQNPRHLVRRRGQEARLRCSPMKGHSHVYWYRQLPEEGLKFMVYLQKENIIDESGMPKERFSAEFPKEGPSILRIQQVVRGDSAAYFCASSPPGQETQYFGPGTRLLVL.

This clone was detected a few times. This rearrangement joins TRBV7-2 to TRBJ2-3; 7 positions agree with TRBD2. Germline CDR1 reads SGHTA; CDR2 reads FQGNSA. There are 15 residues in the CDR3. Trimming removed 5 bases from V and 2 bases from J; junction bases left unmatched: 7. CDR3 DNA sequence: TGTGCCAGCAGCCCAGTGGGGGGGAACACAGATACGCAGTATTTT. It encodes CASSPVGGNTDTQYF.

In this sample, this clone turned up a few times. V gene TRBV28 combines with J gene TRBJ2-3; 7 bases match TRBD2. CDR3 length: 20 amino acids. V gave up 8 bases and J gave up 0 bases; unmatched junction bases: 23. Germline loops: CDR1 MDHEN, CDR2 SYDVKM. CDR3 sequence reads: CASSRAGAYTYSSSTDTQYF. CDR3 nucleotides: TGTGCCAGCTCTAGGGCGGGAGCCTATACGTATTCCTCTAGCACAGATACGCAGTATTTT.

This clone was seen a handful of times. The chain is built from TRBV4-3 and TRBJ2-7; D may match TRBD1 or TRBD2 (5 bases each). Germline V gene data show CDR1 as LGHNA and CDR2 as YSLEER. The CDR3 sequence is 15 residues long. Trimming stripped 3 bases from V and 0 bases from J, with 12 bases between. In DNA, the CDR3 is TGCGCCAGCAGCCACAAACCAGGGAGCTCCTACGAGCAGTACTTC. It codes for CASSHKPGSSYEQYF.

This clone was observed a handful of times. This chain uses TRBV29-1 with TRBJ2-5, with TRBD2 as a possible D gene (5 bases). Germline CDR1 SQVTM, CDR2 ANQGSEA. This CDR3 has 12 amino acids. V was trimmed by 6 bases and J by 2 bases, leaving 10 bases between them. CDR3: CSVLEAQETQYF. As DNA, the CDR3 is TGCAGCGTCCTGGAGGCGCAAGAGACCCAGTACTTC.

There are a few counts of this clone. V usage is TRBV7-2 and J usage is TRBJ2-1; 7 bases align to TRBD1. V was clipped by 1 base and J by 10 bases; unmatched bases: 4. Germline V gives CDR1 SGHTA, CDR2 FQGNSA. This CDR3 has 13 amino acids. The CDR3 DNA reads TGTGCCAGCAGCTTAGGAGGACAGGACGAGCAGTTCTTC. This gives the protein CASSLGGQDEQFF.

This clone occurred a few times. This rearrangement joins TRBV18 to TRBJ2-7; the match to TRBD1 covers 7 bases. From germline, CDR1 is KGHSH and CDR2 LQKENI. Losses at the gene ends were 0 bases for V and 0 bases for J; bases not matched to a gene: 2. This CDR3 is 15 amino acids long. The CDR3 coding sequence is TGTGCCAGCTCACCACCGGGACAGAGCTCCTACGAGCAGTACTTC. Translation: CASSPPGQSSYEQYF.

This clone was detected a few times. This sample also contains other DNA sequences that code for the same CDR3. The chain carries TRBV29-1 and TRBJ2-7; D not resolved. Looked up from germline, CDR1 is SQVTM and CDR2 is ANQGSEA. This CDR3 spans 13 amino acids. V was clipped by 4 bases and J by 1 base, with 11 bases between them. The CDR3 region has the DNA TGCAGCGTTGCAGGATTATTATCCTACGAGCAGTACTTC. It codes for CSVAGLLSYEQYF.

This clone was detected only a few times. The rearrangement uses TRBV9 and TRBJ2-1; D unresolved. Trimming shortened V by 3 bases and J by 0 bases, and 7 bases separated the two germline ends. Germline V gives CDR1 SGDLS, CDR2 YYNGEE. The CDR3 totals 14 residues. The CDR3 DNA follows: TGTGCCAGCAGCGCCCTCGGCTCCTACAATGAGCAGTTCTTC. This codes for CASSALGSYNEQFF.

The genes are TRBV21-1 and TRBJ2-6. TRBV21-1 is termed a pseudogene. The length of the CDR3 is 17 residues. The DNA for the CDR3 is TGTGCCAGCAGCAAAGGCTGTTACGACTCTGGGGCCAACGTCCTGACTTTC. This gives the protein CASSKGCYDSGANVLTF.

The gene calls are TRBV18 and TRBJ2-7; the D is unclear. CDR3 size: 11 residues. Germline V gives CDR1 KGHSH, CDR2 LQKENI. Trimming stripped 6 bases from V and 2 bases from J, with 5 bases between. The CDR3 bases are TGTGCCAGCTCGAGCACCTACGAGCAGTACTTC. Its protein is CASSSTYEQYF.

The genes are TRBV14 and TRBJ2-3; 12 positions agree with TRBD2. This CDR3 is built from 15 residues. Per the germline V gene, CDR1 is SGHDN and CDR2 is FVKESK. V gave up 4 bases and J gave up 10 bases; unmatched junction bases: 9. The CDR3 is CASSRGLAGSLAQYF. The CDR3 DNA follows: TGTGCCAGCAGCCGAGGACTAGCGGGATCTTTGGCGCAGTATTTT.

This clone turned up a few times. The V call is TRBV7-2, the J call TRBJ1-4; unclear D gene. The CDR3 runs to 14 residues. V was shortened by 2 bases and J by 8 bases, with 12 bases between the two germline ends. Germline assignment: CDR1 SGHTA and CDR2 FQGNSA. CDR3 coding DNA: TGTGCCAGCAGCTTAATGGGTAGTGACGAAAAACTGTTTTTT. Amino acid sequence: CASSLMGSDEKLFF.